The rows below give T cell receptor beta chains drawn from one sample of a study of STAT5B mutations in CD4+ large granular lymphocyte leukemia. Profiling relied on immunoSEQ multiplex PCR, and the TCRdb table lists in-frame clones only, not all of them. The table has approximately 35,000 clones, 68% seen once. The specimen sequenced was CD4+ T cells from blood buffy coats. The receptors originated from a human donor in good health. Both conserved end residues are part of each CDR3. Fields, in order: J gene, V gene, CDR3 protein.

J: TRBJ2-7; V: TRBV19; CDR3: CASSIVGQFYEQYF
J: TRBJ1-2; V: TRBV30; CDR3: CAWSVSGVNGYTF
J: TRBJ1-6; V: TRBV7-9; CDR3: CASSLVGQTRRNSPLHF
J: TRBJ1-2; V: TRBV5-1; CDR3: CASSTLPGDIF
J: TRBJ1-1; V: TRBV5-1; CDR3: CASSLFTGPNTEAFF
J: TRBJ2-7; V: TRBV5-6; CDR3: CASSSAPINRISYEQYF
J: TRBJ1-4; V: TRBV18; CDR3: CASSPRTGEKLFF
J: TRBJ2-7; V: TRBV19; CDR3: CASSRLDRKYF
J: TRBJ2-6; V: TRBV5-1; CDR3: CASSPGQGVSGANVLTF
J: TRBJ2-1; V: TRBV6-1; CDR3: CASSEGKRLPYNEQFF
J: TRBJ1-4; V: TRBV11-3; CDR3: CASSASPTGTGNEKLFF
J: TRBJ1-5; V: TRBV28; CDR3: CASSLGTGSFNQPQHF
J: TRBJ2-3; V: TRBV5-1; CDR3: CASSLSVAADTQYF
J: TRBJ2-3; V: TRBV7-3; CDR3: CASSLYGGATDTQYF
J: TRBJ1-1; V: TRBV5-1; CDR3: CASEMGAGGLGTEAFF
J: TRBJ1-2; V: TRBV7-9; CDR3: CASSLGRGGYGYTF
J: TRBJ1-2; V: TRBV11-3; CDR3: CASSKGERGPYGYTF
J: TRBJ1-1; V: TRBV18; CDR3: CASSYYGGEAFF
J: TRBJ2-4; V: TRBV5-1; CDR3: CASSLAGKNIQYF
J: TRBJ2-3; V: TRBV6-1; CDR3: CASNPSTDTQYF
J: TRBJ1-1; V: TRBV6-5; CDR3: CASSSSTGNTEAFF
J: TRBJ1-2; V: TRBV12-5; CDR3: CASGLWGGVEGYGYTF